A single T cell receptor beta chain is shown here with its context. This clone turned up a few times. What this receptor recognizes is not known. It has no much larger one-base neighbor in the sample; base qualities were not kept. The immunoSEQ Assay, a bias-controlled multiplex PCR, was used to amplify TCRbeta CDR3 regions from genomic DNA. On the study's bioinformatics: Within the assay, amplification of reference gene primers was used to estimate how many nucleated cells each sample contained. To quantify the absolute abundance of each unique TCRbeta CDR3 rearrangement, sequence reads were collapsed and filtered. For each sample, productive Simpson clonality was calculated as the square root of Simpson's diversity index over productive rearrangements. TCRdb limited this immuneACCESS table to in-frame rearrangements with V and J called. A share of clones is missing; checked studies link under half to unresolved V genes, and the rest is unexplained. D and trimming were read from the DNA, whereas the V and J calls and clone size are those reported in that table. The table for this sample lists under 300,000 clones; roughly 84% of them were counted only once. In total, the top ten clones hold about 3.4% of the sample.

The sample belongs to a study of blood T cell repertoires in COVID-19 (dated by TCRdb to 2019 to 2021). In the study overall: Samples covering the acute and convalescent phases of COVID-19 were provided by collaborators in the United States, Italy and Spain. The prospective study material was composed of cDNA or gDNA derived from T cells, B-cell-depleted T cells, or PBMCs. Subjects who had been exposed to COVID-19, were actively infected with it, or had recovered from it provided the deeply sampled blood TCRbeta repertoires that made up the dataset. The repertoires were released in a freely available public database intended as a resource for research on the immune response to SARS-CoV-2. The samples were drawn from two sources: the first 160 participants of the ongoing ImmuneRACE study, and 1,200 or so subjects contributed by 6 global collaborators. Sample metadata almost always included a de-identified subject ID, COVID-19 status, age in years and sex. HLA class I and class II types, where available, came from metadata supplied by the sample provider rather than from assay-based typing.

Enrolling through a virtual design, the prospective study's participants ranged in age from roughly 18 to 90 years and lived across some 22 United States geographic areas. Cohort assignment in the prospective study relied on participant-reported clinical history from a screening survey and a study questionnaire. ImmuneRACE Cohort 3 recovered participants were defined by two consecutive negative NP/OP PCR tests, healthcare professional clearance, or symptom resolution. Mobile phlebotomists in the prospective study collected whole blood, serum and a nasopharyngeal or oropharyngeal swab from every participant. Prospective study participants could optionally give additional blood draws and questionnaires over an approximately two-month period. Blood samples from the prospective study were shipped frozen or at room temperature prior to DNA extraction. CDR1 is given as SGHNT and CDR2 as YYREEE, both from the germline V gene (reference sequence). Taken from cysteine to phenylalanine, the CDR3 has 14 residues. The read is trimmed to its CDR3 DNA, 42 bases read in frame from base 1. The V and J ends are trimmed by 6 bases and 4 bases, leaving 16 bases between them.

On the study overall, not on this receptor specifically: The quantity of clinical and demographic metadata differed by source and by participant and was supplied without curation.

The chain joins TRBV5-4 to TRBJ1-1, with a tentative D gene TRBD1 over 5 matching bases. The sequencing input was PBMCs or T cells enriched from blood (not recorded which). This clonotype was obtained from a man aged 45 to 65 who had recovered from COVID-19. The nucleotide sequence reads as follows: TGTGCCAGCATACCAAAAAGGGGTCCCACTGAAGCTTTCTTT. It codes for CASIPKRGPTEAFF. Where the CDR3 stops, the reference TRBV5-4 and TRBJ1-1 genes take over; the full variable domain is ETGVTQSPTHLIKTRGQQVTLRCSSQSGHNTVSWYQQALGQGPQFIFQYYREEENGRGNFPPRFSGLQFPNYSSELNVNALELDDSALYLCASIPKRGPTEAFFGQGTRLTVV.